This T cell receptor (beta chain) was identified during a study of cytomegalovirus exposure and HLA in healthy donors. Looking at the study overall: The Caucasian-associated ancestry cluster held around 76% of approximately 400 genotyped donors.

Donors were nominally healthy when sampled, though unrecorded immune exposures were likely. This clone was seen once. Trimming left V 5 bases short and J 3 bases short, with 14 bases between. Germline CDR1 SNHLY, CDR2 FYNNEI. The length of the CDR3 is 15 residues. 60 Vbeta and 13 Jbeta primers were used in PCR. TCRdb's copy holds only in-frame clones and misses some; the assay was immunoSEQ multiplex PCR. Among 85,000 to 100,000 clones listed, 64% were seen once. The chain couples TRBV2 to TRBJ1-5; D is undetermined. This clonotype was obtained from a human donor in good health. Source material: PBMCs. The CDR3 nucleotides are TGTGCCAGCAGTTGGGAGTCAGCTATCAATCAGCCCCAGCATTTT. It codes for CASSWESAINQPQHF. Full variable domain (remainder filled in from reference TRBV2 and TRBJ1-5): EPEVTQTPSHQVTQMGQEVILRCVPISNHLYFYWYRQILGQKVEFLVSFYNNEISEKSEIFDDQFSVERPDGSNFTLKIRSTKLEDSAMYFCASSWESAINQPQHFGDGTRLSIL.